The 23 T cell receptor beta chains below were found in one sample sequenced in a study of blood T cell repertoires in COVID-19. TCRdb's copy holds only in-frame clones and misses some; the assay was immunoSEQ multiplex PCR. This sample has under 15,000 clones, with 78% found just once. Sequencing input: peripheral blood. The receptors come from a human donor in a cohort sampled during active COVID-19.

This clone was seen just once. The CDR3 sequence is CASSYSGTANNEKLFF. The CDR3 coding sequence is TGTGCCAGCAGTTACTCGGGTACAGCCAATAATGAAAAACTGTTTTTT. The J gene is TRBJ1-4, the V gene TRBV6-5; D is unresolved. Germline V gene lookup returns CDR1 MNHEY and CDR2 SVGAGI. The CDR3 sequence is 16 residues long. V lost 0 bases to trimming and J lost 4 bases, with 12 bases between them.

The chain has TRBV5-6 and TRBJ1-6, with a tentative D call TRBD1 (6 bases). The length of the CDR3 is 15 residues. Germline CDR1 SGHDT, CDR2 YYEEEE. Trimming removed 1 base from V and 7 bases from J, with 12 bases in between. CDR3 sequence: CASSLIGTPNSPLHF. The CDR3 coding sequence is TGTGCCAGCAGCTTGATCGGGACACCGAATTCACCCCTCCACTTT.

The chain combines TRBV5-1 with TRBJ2-6; TRBD1 matches at 9 bases. The CDR3 length is 20 residues. V was pared by 1 base and J by 0 bases, with 11 bases of the junction left unmatched. Germline lookup yields CDR1 SGHRS and CDR2 YFSETQ. As DNA, the CDR3 is TGCGCCAGCAGCTTGTTCGTGACAGGGGGACTCCACTCTGGGGCCAACGTCCTGACTTTC. This gives the protein CASSLFVTGGLHSGANVLTF.

The chain combines TRBV25-1 with TRBJ2-7; D is unclear. Trimming left V 1 base short and J 3 bases short, with 7 bases between. The length of the CDR3 is 13 residues. The V gene's germline CDR1 is MGHDK and CDR2 SYGVNS. The CDR3 spells CASSEFPYYEQYF. In DNA, the CDR3 is TGTGCCAGCAGTGAATTTCCCTACTACGAGCAGTACTTC.

The chain recombines TRBV7-2 with TRBJ1-2, with D perhaps matching TRBD1 (6 bases). V was clipped by 5 bases and J by 7 bases, with 11 bases between them. The CDR3 covers 12 residues. The germline V gene has CDR1 SGHTA and CDR2 FQGNSA. The CDR3 here is CASSNTGLGYTF. CDR3 nucleotides: TGTGCCAGCAGCAACACAGGGCTTGGCTACACCTTC.

The rearrangement joins TRBV5-1 to TRBJ2-1, with D possibly matching TRBD2 (6 bases). This CDR3 is built from 14 residues. Trimming removed 8 bases from V and 4 bases from J, with 16 bases in between. Germline CDR1 and CDR2: SGHRS and YFSETQ. The CDR3 coding sequence is TGCGCCAGTCGGCCGGGAGAGCTTTACAATGAGCAGTTCTTC. Translated: CASRPGELYNEQFF.

This chain uses TRBV18 with TRBJ2-3, with 14 positions matching TRBD2. V dropped 3 bases and J dropped 6; count of bases not matched to a gene: 8. This CDR3 spans 17 amino acids. Germline V gene sequence: CDR1 KGHSH, CDR2 LQKENI. CDR3 coding DNA: TGTGCCAGCTCACCGGGACTAGCGGGGGACCTTGGGGATACGCAGTATTTT. Its protein is CASSPGLAGDLGDTQYF.

This clone appeared a single time. The CDR3 DNA sequence: TGTGCCAGCTCACCCCGTCGAGAGCAAGAAGCTTTCTTT. Translating gives CASSPRREQEAFF. This chain connects TRBV18 to TRBJ1-1; D call uncertain. V lost 3 bases to trimming and J lost 8 bases, with 13 bases between them. The CDR3 spans 13 residues. Germline CDR1 is KGHSH and CDR2 is LQKENI. The full variable domain, rest sourced from reference TRBV18 and TRBJ1-1, is NAGVMQNPRHLVRRRGQEARLRCSPMKGHSHVYWYRQLPEEGLKFMVYLQKENIIDESGMPKERFSAEFPKEGPSILRIQQVVRGDSAAYFCASSPRREQEAFFGQGTRLTVV.

The rearrangement joins TRBV4-1 to TRBJ2-6; 8 nucleotides line up with TRBD1. CDR1 and CDR2 (germline): MGHRA, YSYEKL. The ends lost 6 bases at V and 0 bases at J; junction bases unmatched: 13. The CDR3 runs to 19 residues. CDR3 residues: CASSRGQDDFLSGANVLTF. The CDR3 DNA reads TGCGCCAGCAGTAGGGGACAGGATGATTTTCTCTCTGGGGCCAACGTCCTGACTTTC.

The rearrangement uses TRBV5-1 and TRBJ2-7, with 7 bases matching TRBD2. The germline V gene has CDR1 SGHRS and CDR2 YFSETQ. The CDR3 is 12 residues long. V trimming: 3 bases; J trimming: 3 bases; junction bases outside the gene matches: 0. DNA for the CDR3: TGCGCCAGCAGCTGGGAGGGCTACGAGCAGTACTTC. As protein: CASSWEGYEQYF.

The chain employs TRBV5-6 and TRBJ2-3; perhaps TRBD2 as D (6 bases). The V gene lost 2 bases and the J gene lost 2 bases, with 15 bases spanning the gap. CDR1 is SGHDT, CDR2 YYEEEE, per germline. The CDR3 runs 16 residues. As DNA, the CDR3 is TGTGCCAGCAGCTTCCTAAGCGGGCGAATCACAGATACGCAGTATTTT. It is translated as CASSFLSGRITDTQYF.

Only one count was recorded for this clone. V usage is TRBV5-5 and J usage is TRBJ2-7; D is perhaps TRBD1 (6 bases). Trimming shortened V by 4 bases and J by 3 bases, and 17 bases separated the two germline ends. Per germline, CDR1 SGHKS and CDR2 YYEKEE (reference sequence). This CDR3 contains 15 residues. This CDR3 reads CASSLAPQGGYEQYF. CDR3 DNA sequence: TGTGCCAGCAGCCTGGCCCCACAGGGCGGCTACGAGCAGTACTTC.

The chain employs TRBV29-1 and TRBJ2-3; TRBD1 matches 8 bases. Germline-derived CDR1 and CDR2 are SQVTM and ANQGSEA. J gave up 1 base and V 5 bases, and 8 bases lay outside the gene matches. This CDR3 comprises 15 residues. For the CDR3, the DNA is TGCAGCGTTACAGGGGGTGGAGGTCGCACAGATACGCAGTATTTT. Residues: CSVTGGGGRTDTQYF.

Only a few counts were recorded for this clone. The rearrangement links TRBV3-1 (or the pseudogene TRBV3-2) to TRBJ1-6; maybe TRBD1 (6 bases). V lost 6 bases and J 6 bases, leaving 12 bases between the germline ends. In germline, CDR1 is LGHDT, CDR2 YNNKEL (reference sequence). CDR3 length equals 14 residues. CDR3: CASSLQGGNSPLHF. The CDR3 DNA reads as TGTGCCAGCAGTCTACAGGGCGGTAATTCACCCCTCCACTTT.

The V call is TRBV3-1 (or the pseudogene TRBV3-2), the J call TRBJ1-2, with D possibly matching TRBD1 (5 bases). From germline, CDR1 is LGHDT and CDR2 YNNKEL (reference sequence). V was shortened by 5 bases and J by 1 base, with 11 bases between the two germline ends. The CDR3 has 14 amino acids. The CDR3 DNA is TGTGCCAGCAGCGCAGGGTTGGGTAACTATGGCTACACCTTC. Encoded protein: CASSAGLGNYGYTF.

The CDR3, as DNA: TGTGCCAGCAGCCCAGGAGGTCGCGGCTCTAGCACAGATACGCAGTATTTT. Protein: CASSPGGRGSSTDTQYF. The V call is TRBV5-4, the J call TRBJ2-3, with a possible D match to TRBD2 (5 bases). The CDR3 contains 17 residues. In germline, CDR1 is SGHNT, CDR2 YYREEE (reference sequence). V was pared by 4 bases and J by 0 bases, with 18 bases between.

V gene TRBV5-1 combines with J gene TRBJ2-5, with TRBD2 matching over 8 bases. Per the germline V gene, CDR1 is SGHRS and CDR2 is YFSETQ. This CDR3 comprises 14 residues. V lost 4 bases and J lost 1; bases outside the gene matches: 3. The CDR3 nucleotides read TGCGCCAGCAGCCTCACTAGCGGCCAAGAGACCCAGTACTTC. Protein product: CASSLTSGQETQYF.

This clone has a single count. J is TRBJ1-1 and V is TRBV10-3, with D maybe TRBD1 (6 bases). This CDR3 has 14 residues. Looked up from germline, CDR1 is ENHRY and CDR2 is SYGVKD. Trimming removed 10 bases at V and 1 base at J, with 16 bases between. CDR3 protein: CATKRQGTNTEAFF. The DNA for the CDR3 is TGTGCCACGAAAAGGCAGGGGACGAACACTGAAGCTTTCTTT.

V and J are TRBV10-3 and TRBJ2-5; D possibly corresponds to TRBD2 (6 bases). There are 14 residues in the CDR3. V shed 2 bases and J shed 2 bases, with 9 bases lying between them. Germline V gene sequence: CDR1 ENHRY, CDR2 SYGVKD. The CDR3 reads CAISEGGEQETQYF. CDR3 in DNA: TGTGCCATCAGTGAGGGAGGGGAGCAAGAGACCCAGTACTTC.

The chain carries TRBV5-5 and TRBJ1-2, with a weak D call TRBD1 (6 bases). CDR3 length: 14 residues. CDR1 is SGHKS and CDR2 is YYEKEE in the germline V gene (reference sequence). Trimming took 4 bases from V and 7 from J, leaving 17 bases between them. The CDR3 sequence is CASSPTGGAVGYTF. CDR3 sequence (DNA): TGTGCCAGCAGCCCCACTGGGGGGGCAGTTGGCTACACCTTC.

V usage is TRBV10-1 and J usage is TRBJ1-1; D remains unclear. The germline V and J ends were trimmed by 6 bases and 0 bases, with 11 bases remaining between them. This CDR3 has 14 amino acids. The germline gives CDR1 WNHNN, CDR2 SYGVQD (reference sequence). CDR3 loop: CASRRFHLNTEAFF. The CDR3 region has the DNA TGCGCCAGCAGGAGGTTCCATTTGAACACTGAAGCTTTCTTT.

V is TRBV2 and J is TRBJ1-2, with TRBD1 matching over 9 bases. Germline V gene lookup returns CDR1 SNHLY and CDR2 FYNNEI. The CDR3 loop spans 15 amino acids. With V trimmed by 6 bases and J by 6 bases, 11 bases remained unmatched. The CDR3 sequence: CASRTTGGSVHGYTF. CDR3 DNA sequence: TGTGCCAGCAGAACCACAGGGGGCTCGGTTCATGGCTACACCTTC.

The rearrangement uses TRBV18 and TRBJ2-7, with 7 nucleotides matching TRBD2. This CDR3 is 16 amino acids long. The J segment lost 0 bases and the V segment lost 2 bases, leaving 7 bases of the junction unmatched. Germline CDR1 is KGHSH and CDR2 is LQKENI. The CDR3 is CASSPNVGRGSYEQYF. DNA of the CDR3: TGTGCCAGCTCACCAAATGTAGGGAGGGGCTCCTACGAGCAGTACTTC.